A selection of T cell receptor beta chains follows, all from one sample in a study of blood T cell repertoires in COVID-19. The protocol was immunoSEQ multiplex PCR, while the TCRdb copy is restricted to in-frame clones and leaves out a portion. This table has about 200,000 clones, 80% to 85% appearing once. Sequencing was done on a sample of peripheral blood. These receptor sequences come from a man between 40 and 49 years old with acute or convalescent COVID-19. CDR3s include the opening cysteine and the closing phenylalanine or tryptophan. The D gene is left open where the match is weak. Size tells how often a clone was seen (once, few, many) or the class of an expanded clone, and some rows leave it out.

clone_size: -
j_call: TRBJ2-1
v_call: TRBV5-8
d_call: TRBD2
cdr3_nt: TGTGCCAGCACTCGGGGACTAGCTGAGTACAATGAGCAGTTCTTC
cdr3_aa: CASTRGLAEYNEQFF

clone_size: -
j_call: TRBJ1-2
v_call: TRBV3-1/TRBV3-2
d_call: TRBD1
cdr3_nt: TGTGCCAGCAGCCCCTCGACAGGGGCCCCCACCTTC
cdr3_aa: CASSPSTGAPTF

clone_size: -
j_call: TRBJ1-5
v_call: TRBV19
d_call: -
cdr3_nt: TGTGCCAGTAGTATGGGCAGGGTAGGAGATCAGCCCCAGCATTTT
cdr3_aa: CASSMGRVGDQPQHF

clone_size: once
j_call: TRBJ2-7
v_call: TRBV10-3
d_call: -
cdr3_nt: TGTGCCATCAGTGATTCGACCTGGACTGTTAACTCCTACGAGCAGTACTTC
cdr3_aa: CAISDSTWTVNSYEQYF

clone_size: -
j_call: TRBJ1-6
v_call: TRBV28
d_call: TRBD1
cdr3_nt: TGTGCCAGCAGTGTATCGACAGGGCGCTATAATTCACCCCTCCACTTT
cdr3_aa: CASSVSTGRYNSPLHF

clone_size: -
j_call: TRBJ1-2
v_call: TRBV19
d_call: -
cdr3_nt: TGTGCCAGTAGTATCGGGGGGCTGGGAAGTGGCTACACCTTC
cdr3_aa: CASSIGGLGSGYTF

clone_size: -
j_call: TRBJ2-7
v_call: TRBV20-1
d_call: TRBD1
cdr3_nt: TGCAGTGCTAGTGACGACAGGGCCTCCTACGAGCAGTACTTC
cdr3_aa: CSASDDRASYEQYF

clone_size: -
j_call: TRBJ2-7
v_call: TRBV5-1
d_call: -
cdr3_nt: TGCGCCAGCAGGCCTCAAGGGGCCTCCTACGAGCAGTACTTC
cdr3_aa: CASRPQGASYEQYF

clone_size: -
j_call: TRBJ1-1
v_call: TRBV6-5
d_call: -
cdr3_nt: TGTGCCAGCAGGTCCCCCCGAGGTGAAGCTTTCTTT
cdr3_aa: CASRSPRGEAFF

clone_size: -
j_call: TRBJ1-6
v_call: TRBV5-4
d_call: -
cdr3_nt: TGTGCCAGCAGCTGGGTAGGGAGGAATAATTCACCCCTCCACTTT
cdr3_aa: CASSWVGRNNSPLHF

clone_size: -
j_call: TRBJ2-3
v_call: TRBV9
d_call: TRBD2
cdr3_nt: TGTGCCAGCAGCCCCCGGACTAGCGGAACTACAGATACGCAGTATTTT
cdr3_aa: CASSPRTSGTTDTQYF

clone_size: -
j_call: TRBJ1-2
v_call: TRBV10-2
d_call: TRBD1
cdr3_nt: TGCGCCAGCAGAAATCCAGGGGGCGCGAGTGGCTACACCTTC
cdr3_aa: CASRNPGGASGYTF

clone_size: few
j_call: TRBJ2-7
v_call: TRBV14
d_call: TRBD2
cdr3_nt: TGTGCCAGCAGCCAAGATCTGACGGCTAGCGGCTCCTACGAGCAGTACTTC
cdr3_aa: CASSQDLTASGSYEQYF

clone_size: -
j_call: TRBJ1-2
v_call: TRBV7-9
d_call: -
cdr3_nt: TGTGCCAGCAGCTTAAATCGACGGGAGGGAGGCTACACCTTC
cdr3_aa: CASSLNRREGGYTF

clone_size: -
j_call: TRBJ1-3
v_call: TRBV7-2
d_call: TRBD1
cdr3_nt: TGTGCCAGCAGCCCGGAAAGACAGGGCTACTCTGGAAACACCATATATTTT
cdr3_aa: CASSPERQGYSGNTIYF

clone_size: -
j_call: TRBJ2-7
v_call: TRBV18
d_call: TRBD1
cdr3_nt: TGTGCCAGCTCTCCCGGACAGGGGGCCGAGCAGTACTTC
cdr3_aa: CASSPGQGAEQYF

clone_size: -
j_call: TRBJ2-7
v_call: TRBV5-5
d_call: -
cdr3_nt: TGTGCCAGCAGCTTGGGTTTCGCGGTAACCTACGAGCAGTACTTC
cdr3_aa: CASSLGFAVTYEQYF

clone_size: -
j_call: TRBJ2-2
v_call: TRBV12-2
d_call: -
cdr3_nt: TGTGCAAGTCGCTTAGTTTCAACTAGCGGGAACACCGGGGAGCTGTTTTTT
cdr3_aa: CASRLVSTSGNTGELFF

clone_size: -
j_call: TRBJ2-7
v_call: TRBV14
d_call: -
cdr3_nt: TGTGCCAGCAGCCAAGTCAGGGGCAGGGCCGAGCAGTACTTC
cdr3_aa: CASSQVRGRAEQYF

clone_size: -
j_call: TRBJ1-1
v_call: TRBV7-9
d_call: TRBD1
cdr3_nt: TGTGCCAGCAGCAGGACAGGGTTGGGCACTGAAGCTTTCTTT
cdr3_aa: CASSRTGLGTEAFF

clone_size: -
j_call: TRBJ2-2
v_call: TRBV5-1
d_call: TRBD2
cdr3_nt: TGCGCCAGCAGTTCGAGGGCTAGCGGGAGGGCCGACACCGGGGAGCTGTTTTTT
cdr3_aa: CASSSRASGRADTGELFF

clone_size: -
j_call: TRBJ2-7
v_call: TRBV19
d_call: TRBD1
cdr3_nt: TGTGCCACGCGACAGGGAGCCTCCTACGAGCAGTACTTC
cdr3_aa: CATRQGASYEQYF

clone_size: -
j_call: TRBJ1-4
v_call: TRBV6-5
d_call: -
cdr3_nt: TGTGCCAGCAGTCCTAGACAGAGTAATGAAAAACTGTTTTTT
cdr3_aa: CASSPRQSNEKLFF

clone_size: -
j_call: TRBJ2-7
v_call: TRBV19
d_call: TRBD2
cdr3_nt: TGTGCCAGTAGTATATCAGGACTAGCGGGAGAGTGGTACGAGCAGTACTTC
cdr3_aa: CASSISGLAGEWYEQYF

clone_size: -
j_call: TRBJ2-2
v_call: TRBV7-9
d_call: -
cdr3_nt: TGTGCCAGCAGCTCGGGACTTCGCCACACCGGGGAGCTGTTTTTT
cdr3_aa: CASSSGLRHTGELFF

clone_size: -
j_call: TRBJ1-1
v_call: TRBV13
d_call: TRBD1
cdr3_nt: TGTGCCAGCAGCCTAATGGGTGGGACAGGGGGCGTCGGGAACACTGAAGCTTTCTTT
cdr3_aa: CASSLMGGTGGVGNTEAFF

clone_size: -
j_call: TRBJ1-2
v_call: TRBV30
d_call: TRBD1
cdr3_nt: TGTGCCTGGAGTGCCTACAGGGGAGGCTACACCTTC
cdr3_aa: CAWSAYRGGYTF

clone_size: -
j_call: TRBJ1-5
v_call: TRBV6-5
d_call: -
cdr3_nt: TGTGCCAGTAGAACAGGGAGGGAACAGCCCCAGCATTTT
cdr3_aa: CASRTGREQPQHF

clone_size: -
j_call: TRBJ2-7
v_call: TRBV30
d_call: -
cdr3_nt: TGTGCCTGGAGTGTAGGCCTAGCCAACGAGCAGTACTTC
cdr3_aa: CAWSVGLANEQYF

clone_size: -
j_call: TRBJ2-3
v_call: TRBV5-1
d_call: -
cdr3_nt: TGCGCCAGCAGCCTACAGGGAACGGATACGCAGTATTTT
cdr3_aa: CASSLQGTDTQYF

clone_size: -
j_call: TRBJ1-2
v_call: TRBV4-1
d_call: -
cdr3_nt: TGCGCCAGCAGCCAAGGCGGGGAATTTTCCTATGGCTACACCTTC
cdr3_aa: CASSQGGEFSYGYTF

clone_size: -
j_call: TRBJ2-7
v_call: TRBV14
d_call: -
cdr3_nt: TGTGCCAGCAGCCAAGAGCGTCAGGCCTCCGAGCAGTACTTC
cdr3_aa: CASSQERQASEQYF

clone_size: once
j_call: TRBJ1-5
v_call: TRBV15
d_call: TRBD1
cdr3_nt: TGTGCCACCAGCAGAGATGGGACAGGGAAAGGGCCCCAGCATTTT
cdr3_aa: CATSRDGTGKGPQHF

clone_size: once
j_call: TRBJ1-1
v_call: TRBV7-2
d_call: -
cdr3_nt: TGTGCCAGCAGCCTTACAAGAACCACTGAAGCTTTCTTT
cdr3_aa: CASSLTRTTEAFF

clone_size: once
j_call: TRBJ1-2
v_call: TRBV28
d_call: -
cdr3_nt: TGTGCCAGCAGTCTACCGAACTATGGCTACACCTTC
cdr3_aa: CASSLPNYGYTF

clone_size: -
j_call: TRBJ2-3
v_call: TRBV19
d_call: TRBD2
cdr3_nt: TGTGCCAGTAGTCCGGTTAGCGGGGGAACAGATACGCAGTATTTT
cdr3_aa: CASSPVSGGTDTQYF

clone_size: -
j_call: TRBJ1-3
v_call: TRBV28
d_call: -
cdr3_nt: TGTGCCAGCAGTGTAGGGGGGGGAGTCAGAAACACCATATATTTT
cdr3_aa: CASSVGGGVRNTIYF

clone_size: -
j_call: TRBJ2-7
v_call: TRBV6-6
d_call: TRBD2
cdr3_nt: TGTGCCAGCAGTTTAGCGGGACGGGACGAGCAGTACTTC
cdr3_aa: CASSLAGRDEQYF

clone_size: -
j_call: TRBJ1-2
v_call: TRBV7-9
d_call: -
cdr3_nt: TGTGCCAGCAGCGGGCCCTATGGCTACACCTTC
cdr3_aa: CASSGPYGYTF

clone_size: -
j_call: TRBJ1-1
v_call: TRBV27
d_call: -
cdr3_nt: TGTGCCAGCAGTTTATGGGGCGGAGGGGTGGAGGGTGAAGCTTTCTTT
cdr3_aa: CASSLWGGGVEGEAFF

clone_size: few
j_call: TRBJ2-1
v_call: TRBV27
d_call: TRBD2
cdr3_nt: TGTGCCAGCAGCCCCGCGGGGGAAACCTACAATGAGCAGTTCTTC
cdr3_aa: CASSPAGETYNEQFF

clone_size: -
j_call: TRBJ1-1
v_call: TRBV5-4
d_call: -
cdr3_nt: TGTGCCAGCATAGGGGGGAACACTGAAGCTTTCTTT
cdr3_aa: CASIGGNTEAFF

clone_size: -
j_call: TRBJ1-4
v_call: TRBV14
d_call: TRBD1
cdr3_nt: TGTGCCAGCAGCCGCCTCTCGGGACAGCATAATGAAAAACTGTTTTTT
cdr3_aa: CASSRLSGQHNEKLFF

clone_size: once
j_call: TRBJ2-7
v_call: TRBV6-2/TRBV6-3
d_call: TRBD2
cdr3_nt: TGTGCCAGCAGCTCCGGGACTAGCGGAGCCCCCTACGAGCAGTACTTC
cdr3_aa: CASSSGTSGAPYEQYF

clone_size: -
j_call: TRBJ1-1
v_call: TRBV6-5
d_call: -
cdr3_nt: TGTGCCAGCAGCCCCGACTCTTACATGAACACTGAAGCTTTCTTT
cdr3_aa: CASSPDSYMNTEAFF

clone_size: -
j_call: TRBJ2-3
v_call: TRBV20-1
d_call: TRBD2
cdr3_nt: TGCAGTGCTAGTACTAGCGGAAGCACAGATACGCAGTATTTT
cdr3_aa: CSASTSGSTDTQYF

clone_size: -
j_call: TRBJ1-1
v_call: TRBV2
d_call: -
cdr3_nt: TGTGCCAGCATTTTAGCTTTGGGCACTGAAGCTTTCTTT
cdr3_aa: CASILALGTEAFF

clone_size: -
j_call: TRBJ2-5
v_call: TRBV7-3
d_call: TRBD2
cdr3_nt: TGTGCCAGCAGCAGGGAAGCGGGAGGCGGGGAGACCCAGTACTTC
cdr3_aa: CASSREAGGGETQYF

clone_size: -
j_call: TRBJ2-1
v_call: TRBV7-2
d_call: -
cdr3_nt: TGTGCCAGCACTGAGGGCTCCTACAATGAGCAGTTCTTC
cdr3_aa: CASTEGSYNEQFF

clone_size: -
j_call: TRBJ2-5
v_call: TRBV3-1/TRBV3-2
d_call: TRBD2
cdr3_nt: TGTGCCAGCAGCCTGAACATAGCGGGAGGACTGGGGGGGACCCAGTACTTC
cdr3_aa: CASSLNIAGGLGGTQYF

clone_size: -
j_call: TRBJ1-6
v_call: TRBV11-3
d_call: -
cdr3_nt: TGTGCCAGCAGCTTAGGTCCCGGGTCACCCCTCCACTTT
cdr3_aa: CASSLGPGSPLHF

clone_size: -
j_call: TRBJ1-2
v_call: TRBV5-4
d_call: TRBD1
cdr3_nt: TGTGCCAGCAGCTTGGCGTCAGGGGGAACTGGGGGTGGCTACACCTTC
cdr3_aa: CASSLASGGTGGGYTF

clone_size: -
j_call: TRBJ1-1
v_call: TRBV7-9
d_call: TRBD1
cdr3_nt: TGTGCCAGCAGCCATCCAGGGGGAATGAACACTGAAGCTTTCTTT
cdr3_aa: CASSHPGGMNTEAFF

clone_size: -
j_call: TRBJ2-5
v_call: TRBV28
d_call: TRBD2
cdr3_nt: TGTGCCAAAGGATTGCCCGGGGGGCAAGAGACCCAGTACTTC
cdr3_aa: CAKGLPGGQETQYF